Included here is one T cell receptor (beta chain) sequence, with context. Its antigen is not known. The sample belongs to a study of shared clonotypes between healthy human individuals. Overall study results and limits: The rarefaction results pointed to incomplete sorted-subset sequencing despite large depth.

The CDR3 length is 18 residues. V was clipped by 0 bases and J by 0 bases, with 16 bases between them. CDR1 MGHRA and CDR2 YSYEKL come from the germline V gene. Sequencing was performed with immunoSEQ multiplex PCR; in TCRdb, only in-frame clones are kept and a portion is missing. The sample lists around 700,000 clones; 73% were seen once. The source of this sequence is a woman in her twenties or thirties in good health. Sequencing used memory CD4+ T cells sorted from blood. Noted subset: CD45RA-negative fraction. The rearrangement joins TRBV4-1 to TRBJ2-3; D unresolved. In DNA, the CDR3 is TGCGCCAGCAGCCAAGAGGGTTCGGTGTCCACTAGCACAGATACGCAGTATTTT. Its protein is CASSQEGSVSTSTDTQYF.